This entry lists 28 T cell receptor beta chains sequenced from one sample in a study of cytomegalovirus exposure and HLA in healthy donors. Vbeta (60) and Jbeta (13) primers were used in the PCR. Libraries were prepared by immunoSEQ multiplex PCR; TCRdb keeps only in-frame clonotypes and omits some of them. The top ten hold about 4% of the sample, which has about 130,000 clones, 80% seen once. Sequenced material: PBMCs. These receptors were obtained from a woman in her thirties or forties in good health and CMV-seronegative.

This clone appeared many times. The V gene is TRBV15, the J gene TRBJ2-3; tentatively, D is TRBD2 (5 bases). The V gene's germline CDR1 is LNHNV and CDR2 YYDKDF (reference sequence). The germline V and J ends were trimmed by 3 bases and 0 bases, with 10 bases remaining between them. The CDR3 contains 15 residues. This CDR3 reads CATSSREFSTDTQYF. The CDR3 coding sequence is TGTGCCACCAGCAGCCGGGAATTTAGCACAGATACGCAGTATTTT.

The rearrangement uses TRBV4-1 and TRBJ2-2, with D tentatively TRBD2 (5 bases). The ends were cut back, 5 bases at V and 2 bases at J, with 9 bases in the middle. The germline CDR1 and CDR2 sequences are MGHRA and YSYEKL. The CDR3 length is 14 residues. CDR3 sequence: CASSDGLNTGELFF. Written as DNA, the CDR3 is TGCGCCAGCAGCGACGGACTTAACACCGGGGAGCTGTTTTTT.

The rearrangement joins TRBV13 to TRBJ2-1; TRBD2 agrees at 11 bases. V was pared by 0 bases and J by 3 bases, with 10 bases of the junction left unmatched. CDR1 is PRHDT, CDR2 FYEKMQ, per germline (reference sequence). The CDR3 totals 19 residues. CDR3 loop: CASSLGSLAGGRDYNEQFF. CDR3 in DNA: TGTGCCAGCAGCTTAGGGAGCCTAGCGGGGGGCCGAGACTACAATGAGCAGTTCTTC.

The chain employs TRBV7-2 and TRBJ2-7, with TRBD2 as a possible D gene (6 bases). The germline gives CDR1 SGHTA, CDR2 FQGNSA. With 5 bases removed from V and 5 bases from J, the gap between germline ends came to 16 bases. This CDR3 is 14 amino acids long. The chain's CDR3 is CASSLGTSLDEQYF. CDR3 sequence (DNA): TGTGCCAGCAGCCTTGGAACTAGCCTCGACGAGCAGTACTTC.

V and J are TRBV12-5 and TRBJ2-5; 11 positions match TRBD2. The CDR3 loop spans 18 amino acids. V gave up 7 bases and J gave up 2 bases; unmatched junction bases: 15. CDR1 LGHNT and CDR2 FRNRAP come from the germline V gene. The CDR3 region is CASAPGVAGGLGQETQYF. The CDR3 DNA follows: TGTGCTAGTGCCCCGGGGGTAGCGGGGGGGCTGGGACAAGAGACCCAGTACTTC.

The chain uses TRBV6-5 and TRBJ1-5; 12 bases agree with TRBD1. Germline lookup yields CDR1 MNHEY and CDR2 SVGAGI. After removal of 6 bases from V and 3 bases from J, the junction contained 3 bases not matched to a gene. The CDR3 contains 15 residues. The CDR3 here is CASRRDRGLNQPQHF. The CDR3 DNA reads as TGTGCCAGCAGACGGGACAGGGGGCTCAATCAGCCCCAGCATTTT.

In its sample, this clone was seen a few times. The V call is TRBV9, the J call TRBJ2-1; 7 nucleotides agree with TRBD2. CDR1 SGDLS and CDR2 YYNGEE come from the germline V gene. Losses at the gene ends were 4 bases for V and 0 bases for J; bases not matched to a gene: 4. The length of the CDR3 is 15 residues. CDR3 DNA sequence: TGTGCCAGCAGCCCCGGGACTATCTCCTACAATGAGCAGTTCTTC. It translates to CASSPGTISYNEQFF.

V usage is TRBV5-1 and J usage is TRBJ1-2, with 9 bases that match TRBD1. The CDR3 has 15 amino acids. V dropped 4 bases and J dropped 9; count of bases not matched to a gene: 13. Germline loops: CDR1 SGHRS, CDR2 YFSETQ. This CDR3 reads CASSPGQGNRVRYTF. CDR3 bases: TGCGCCAGCAGCCCGGGACAGGGTAACCGGGTACGCTACACCTTC.

The chain is built from TRBV2 and TRBJ2-7; weak D call: TRBD1 (5 bases). The CDR3 totals 13 residues. CDR1 and CDR2 (germline): SNHLY, FYNNEI. V lost 3 bases and J 3 bases, leaving 9 bases between the germline ends. CDR3 amino acids: CASSDGQGYEQYF. CDR3 DNA sequence: TGTGCCAGCAGTGATGGGCAGGGCTACGAGCAGTACTTC.

The J gene is TRBJ2-7, the V gene TRBV27; 7 nucleotides agree with TRBD2. CDR1 and CDR2 from the germline V gene are MNHEY and SMNVEV (reference sequence). J gave up 4 bases and V 6 bases, and 9 bases lay outside the gene matches. The CDR3 length is 14 residues. The CDR3 sequence is CASSLREGGYEQYF. CDR3 nucleotide sequence: TGTGCCAGCAGCCTGAGGGAGGGAGGGTACGAGCAGTACTTC.

The rearrangement uses TRBV5-4 and TRBJ2-7, with D possibly TRBD1 on 6 matching bases. In germline, CDR1 is SGHNT, CDR2 YYREEE (reference sequence). V lost 0 bases and J lost 6, with 10 bases in between. CDR3 length: 13 residues. CDR3: CASSLVGAGEQYF. CDR3 bases: TGTGCCAGCAGCTTGGTGGGGGCCGGCGAGCAGTACTTC.

The J gene is TRBJ2-7, the V gene TRBV28; 10 bases are shared with TRBD2. Per germline, CDR1 MDHEN and CDR2 SYDVKM. This CDR3 contains 14 residues. The J segment lost 3 bases and the V segment lost 5 bases, leaving 4 bases of the junction unmatched. The CDR3 DNA sequence: TGTGCCAGCAGTCTGGGACTAGCGTTCTACGAGCAGTACTTC. Its protein product is CASSLGLAFYEQYF. Supplemented by reference TRBV28 and TRBJ2-7, the full variable domain reads DVKVTQSSRYLVKRTGEKVFLECVQDMDHENMFWYRQDPGLGLRLIYFSYDVKMKEKGDIPEGYSVSREKKERFSLILESASTNQTSMYLCASSLGLAFYEQYFGPGTRLTVT.

The table lists this clone with a few counts. CDR3 in amino acids: CASSRSGLSSYEQYF. The DNA of the CDR3 is TGTGCCAGCAGCCGATCGGGTCTCAGCTCCTACGAGCAGTACTTC. The rearrangement joins TRBV5-4 to TRBJ2-7; no firm D call. Between the trimmed V and J ends, which lost 4 bases and 0 bases, there was a span of 14 bases. Germline CDR1 and CDR2: SGHNT and YYREEE (reference sequence). The CDR3 sequence is 15 residues long.

The J gene is TRBJ2-7, the V gene TRBV4-3, with TRBD1 matching over 8 bases. Per the germline V gene, CDR1 is LGHNA and CDR2 is YSLEER. Trimming at V came to 2 bases and at J to 0 bases, leaving 0 bases not matched to a gene. This CDR3 contains 14 residues. The DNA of the CDR3 is TGCGCCAGCAGCCAAACAGGGGGCTCCTACGAGCAGTACTTC. Its protein is CASSQTGGSYEQYF.

The sample holds one count of this clone. The chain uses TRBV7-3 and TRBJ2-1; D perhaps matches TRBD2 (6 bases). This CDR3 comprises 13 residues. CDR1 is SGHTA and CDR2 is FQGTGA in the germline V gene. Trimming removed 5 bases at V and 2 bases at J, with 7 bases between. This CDR3 reads CASSPSAYNEQFF. CDR3 bases: TGTGCCAGCAGCCCTAGCGCCTACAATGAGCAGTTCTTC.

J is TRBJ2-7 and V is TRBV7-9; D is possibly TRBD1 (6 bases). The CDR3 is made up of 15 amino acids. Trimming shortened V by 1 base and J by 6 bases, and 16 bases separated the two germline ends. Germline V gives CDR1 SEHNR, CDR2 FQNEAQ (reference sequence). CDR3 residues: CASSLVLGRGSEQYF. CDR3 nucleotide sequence: TGTGCCAGCAGCTTAGTTTTGGGCAGGGGCTCCGAGCAGTACTTC.

V gene TRBV9 combines with J gene TRBJ2-7; tentatively, D is TRBD1 (6 bases). Germline-derived CDR1 and CDR2 are SGDLS and YYNGEE. V lost 0 bases and J 1 base, leaving 8 bases between the germline ends. The CDR3 sequence is 14 residues long. The CDR3 DNA is TGTGCCAGCAGCGTAGGGACAGATTCCTACGAGCAGTACTTC. Its translation is CASSVGTDSYEQYF.

The table lists this clone with a count of one. This chain links TRBV5-1 with TRBJ1-4; TRBD1 might be the D (6 bases). Trimming took 4 bases from V and 1 from J, leaving 14 bases between them. Germline values: CDR1 SGHRS, CDR2 YFSETQ. The CDR3 loop spans 16 amino acids. The DNA for the CDR3 is TGCGCCAGCAGCCCCTATACAGGGCGAACTAATGAAAAACTGTTTTTT. This sequence encodes CASSPYTGRTNEKLFF.

This clone came up once. This chain connects TRBV6-1 to TRBJ1-2, with D perhaps TRBD1 (6 bases). V was cut by 6 bases and J by 3 bases, with 8 bases left in between. The CDR3 loop spans 12 amino acids. CDR1 and CDR2 from the germline V gene are MNHNS and SASEGT. The CDR3 reads CASSSGDYGYTF. CDR3 in DNA: TGTGCCAGCAGCTCAGGGGACTATGGCTACACCTTC.

This chain connects TRBV4-1 to TRBJ2-7, with D possibly matching TRBD1 (5 bases). Per the germline V gene, CDR1 is MGHRA and CDR2 is YSYEKL. Trimming left V 0 bases short and J 1 base short, with 10 bases between. The CDR3 length is 15 residues. The CDR3: CASSQDWQGSYEQYF. The DNA of the CDR3 is TGCGCCAGCAGCCAAGATTGGCAGGGATCCTACGAGCAGTACTTC.

The V call is TRBV28, the J call TRBJ1-2, with a weak D call TRBD1 (5 bases). The CDR3 is 17 amino acids. The germline V gene has CDR1 MDHEN and CDR2 SYDVKM. The V end was cut by 2 bases, the J end by 4 bases, with 20 bases between. The DNA for the CDR3 is TGTGCCAGCAGTTTAGGGACCGGGAGGGGCGGGTTCTATGGCTACACCTTC. Protein sequence: CASSLGTGRGGFYGYTF.

The genes are TRBV11-2 and TRBJ2-7; D is ambiguous. V lost 8 bases, J lost 6 bases, and 8 bases lay in between. Germline lookup yields CDR1 SGHAT and CDR2 FQNNGV. The CDR3 sequence is 10 residues long. The CDR3 loop reads CASGRSEQYF. The CDR3 DNA reads as TGTGCCAGCGGCAGGTCCGAGCAGTACTTC.

The genes are TRBV4-3 and TRBJ2-3; 12 nucleotides line up with TRBD2. The CDR3 is 15 residues long. Trimming cost V 5 bases and J 6 bases; bases outside gene matches: 6. In germline, CDR1 is LGHNA, CDR2 YSLEER. CDR3: CASSSLAGGPDTQYF. The CDR3 region has the DNA TGCGCCAGCAGCTCGCTAGCGGGGGGGCCCGATACGCAGTATTTT.

The chain has TRBV7-9 and TRBJ2-2, with a possible D match to TRBD1 (5 bases). With 3 bases removed from V and 4 bases from J, the gap between germline ends came to 12 bases. The V gene's germline CDR1 is SEHNR and CDR2 FQNEAQ (reference sequence). This CDR3 has 15 amino acids. The CDR3 DNA sequence: TGTGCCAGCAGCTTGTCTCAGGGCTCCACCGGGGAGCTGTTTTTT. It yields the protein CASSLSQGSTGELFF.

This chain's CDR3 is CASSLEPEGTDTQYF. As DNA, the CDR3 is TGCGCCAGCAGCTTGGAACCGGAGGGCACAGATACGCAGTATTTT. The rearrangement uses TRBV5-1 and TRBJ2-3; D may be TRBD2 (5 bases). CDR1 and CDR2 from the germline V gene are SGHRS and YFSETQ. The CDR3 runs to 15 residues. Trimming left V 0 bases short and J 1 base short, with 9 bases between.

This clone was detected once. This chain joins TRBV9 and TRBJ1-4, with TRBD1 matching over 8 bases. Trimming cost V 0 bases and J 6 bases; bases outside gene matches: 4. Germline V gene lookup returns CDR1 SGDLS and CDR2 YYNGEE. The CDR3 length is 15 residues. The CDR3 nucleotides read TGTGCCAGCAGCGTAGGGACAGGGTGGGATGAAAAACTGTTTTTT. Encoded protein: CASSVGTGWDEKLFF.

The genes are TRBV6-6 and TRBJ1-5; possible D gene TRBD1, 5 bases. V lost 9 bases and J lost 4, with 16 bases in between. The germline gives CDR1 MNHNY, CDR2 SVGAGI (reference sequence). CDR3 length: 14 residues. The DNA of the CDR3 is TGTGCCAGTAAATACGGACATGATAATCAGCCCCAGCATTTT. It yields the protein CASKYGHDNQPQHF.

The V and J genes are TRBV2 and TRBJ1-1, with TRBD1 as a possible D gene (5 bases). The CDR3 is made up of 12 amino acids. Per germline, CDR1 SNHLY and CDR2 FYNNEI. Trimming took 4 bases from V and 4 from J, leaving 7 bases between them. The CDR3 bases are TGTGCCAGCAGTGGGACACGCACTGAAGCTTTCTTT. Amino acid sequence: CASSGTRTEAFF.